Shown below are 22 T cell receptor beta chains from a single sample sequenced in a study of cytomegalovirus exposure and HLA in healthy donors. The study ran its PCR with 60 Vbeta and 13 Jbeta primers. Profiled with immunoSEQ multiplex PCR; TCRdb holds only in-frame clones, not every one. The table includes around 120,000 clones, 80% detected once. The specimen sequenced was PBMCs. These receptors were collected from a male donor in good health and CMV-seronegative.

The genes are TRBV11-2 and TRBJ2-3, with TRBD1 as a possible D gene (6 bases). This CDR3 is built from 15 residues. Trimming took 5 bases from V and 3 from J, leaving 15 bases between them. Germline loops: CDR1 SGHAT, CDR2 FQNNGV. The CDR3 sequence: CASSTGTRATDTQYF. In DNA, the CDR3 is TGTGCCAGCAGCACCGGGACAAGAGCAACAGATACGCAGTATTTT.

This chain uses TRBV9 with TRBJ1-1; 9 bases line up with TRBD1. Germline V CDR1 and CDR2: SGDLS, YYNGEE. CDR3 length: 15 amino acids. Trimming cost V 3 bases and J 3 bases; bases outside gene matches: 6. CDR3 DNA: TGTGCCAGCAGCGCGAGAGACAGGGGGTACACTGAAGCTTTCTTT. It specifies CASSARDRGYTEAFF.

This chain uses TRBV6-4 with TRBJ2-3; 12 nucleotides align to TRBD2. The germline CDR1 and CDR2 sequences are MRHNA and SNTAGT. Losses at the gene ends were 4 bases for V and 4 bases for J; bases not matched to a gene: 0. The CDR3 contains 14 residues. The CDR3: CASSGTSGADTQYF. The CDR3 DNA reads as TGTGCCAGCAGTGGGACTAGCGGGGCAGATACGCAGTATTTT.

The table lists this clone with a few counts. The V and J genes are TRBV6-6 and TRBJ1-2; 10 positions match TRBD1. The CDR3 loop spans 15 amino acids. Germline trimming cut 0 bases from V and 11 bases from J; bases unmatched to any gene: 9. Germline V gene data show CDR1 as MNHNY and CDR2 as SVGAGI (reference sequence). Written as DNA, the CDR3 is TGTGCCAGCAGTTACTCCGAGACAGGGGGCGTGGGGTACACCTTC. It encodes CASSYSETGGVGYTF.

The chain uses TRBV19 and TRBJ2-4; D ambiguous. The CDR3 runs 17 residues. Germline CDR1 LNHDA, CDR2 SQIVND (reference sequence). V was shortened by 2 bases and J by 7 bases, with 21 bases between the two germline ends. The CDR3 DNA reads as TGTGCCAGTAGTATATCGGGTGGCTCGCCCTTTAGGAACATTCAGTACTTC. This codes for CASSISGGSPFRNIQYF.

The chain uses TRBV19 and TRBJ2-3, with 9 bases that match TRBD1. CDR1 and CDR2 (germline): LNHDA, SQIVND (reference sequence). J was trimmed by 5 bases and V by 3 bases; bases with no gene match: 15. The CDR3 runs to 18 residues. CDR3 coding DNA: TGTGCCAGTAGTATTGAGGCCGGGACAGGGTCGAACCTAGATACGCAGTATTTT. As protein: CASSIEAGTGSNLDTQYF.

This clone was recorded a few times. The CDR3 bases are TGTGCCAGCAGCTTCAGGGGCTCCAATCAGCCCCAGCATTTT. This encodes CASSFRGSNQPQHF. The J gene is TRBJ1-5, the V gene TRBV5-6; D is possibly TRBD1 (6 bases). Germline values: CDR1 SGHDT, CDR2 YYEEEE. The V end lost 2 bases, the J end lost 3 bases, and 9 bases lay between the germline ends. The CDR3 has 14 amino acids.

The chain combines TRBV29-1 with TRBJ1-2; 7 bases agree with TRBD1. V lost 4 bases and J lost 6; bases outside the gene matches: 14. This CDR3 is built from 15 residues. Germline V gives CDR1 SQVTM, CDR2 ANQGSEA. The CDR3 bases are TGCAGCGTTGGTACAGGGGCATCCCATAGGGATGGCTACACCTTC. Its translation: CSVGTGASHRDGYTF.

The V gene is TRBV4-3, the J gene TRBJ1-6; D is unclear. The V end was cut by 5 bases, the J end by 6 bases, with 5 bases between. The CDR3 length is 12 residues. From germline, CDR1 is LGHNA and CDR2 YSLEER. The CDR3 DNA follows: TGCGCCAGCAGCACAGTTAATTCACCCCTCCACTTT. Amino acids: CASSTVNSPLHF.

This clone was observed once. The junction does not match germline at one end; this may be a read error. The V and J genes are TRBV9 and TRBJ2-4; 12 bases line up with TRBD2. The CDR3 is made up of 21 amino acids. Germline V gene lookup returns CDR1 SGDLS and CDR2 YYNGEE. CDR3 residues: CASSVAGGGDRTSGTKNSQYF. The DNA for the CDR3 is TGTGCCAGCAGCGTAGCAGGGGGAGGGGATAGGACTAGCGGGACCAAAAACAGTCAGTACTTC.

The chain links TRBV6-5 to TRBJ2-5, with 11 bases that match TRBD2. The J call may be wrong; the DNA end is better matched by TRBJ2-7. The CDR3 is 14 residues long. Germline-derived CDR1 and CDR2 are MNHEY and SVGAGI. The CDR3 is CASKLLSGRDEQYF. Written as DNA, the CDR3 is TGTGCCAGCAAACTTCTTAGCGGGAGGGACGAGCAGTACTTC.

V and J are TRBV5-1 and TRBJ1-2; 9 nucleotides line up with TRBD1. V shed 0 bases, J shed 3 bases, and the junction held 3 bases outside the gene matches. Germline-derived CDR1 and CDR2 are SGHRS and YFSETQ. CDR3 size: 15 residues. The CDR3 bases are TGCGCCAGCAGCTTGGGGACAGGGGTCGACTATGGCTACACCTTC. This sequence encodes CASSLGTGVDYGYTF.

This chain uses TRBV7-2 with TRBJ2-7; TRBD1 agrees at 8 bases. The germline gives CDR1 SGHTA, CDR2 FQGNSA. V shed 3 bases, J shed 3 bases, and the junction held 7 bases outside the gene matches. The CDR3 consists of 15 residues. The CDR3 bases are TGTGCCAGCAGCTTTTCCGGGACAGGAGGCTACGAGCAGTACTTC. It encodes CASSFSGTGGYEQYF.

This clone counts as medium-sized. The rearrangement links TRBV5-5 to TRBJ1-6; D is unclear. V was pared by 4 bases and J by 7 bases, with 18 bases between. Germline CDR1 and CDR2: SGHKS and YYEKEE (reference sequence). The CDR3 totals 16 residues. Written as DNA, the CDR3 is TGTGCCAGCAGCCCGCCGTTACAAGAAAGAAATTCACCCCTCCACTTT. Amino acids: CASSPPLQERNSPLHF.

The chain has TRBV6-1 and TRBJ2-3, with 10 bases identical to TRBD2. After removal of 5 bases from V and 3 bases from J, the junction contained 5 bases not matched to a gene. Per germline, CDR1 MNHNS and CDR2 SASEGT. The CDR3 covers 15 residues. CDR3 amino acids: CASSPVAGGTDTQYF. DNA for the CDR3: TGTGCCAGCAGTCCAGTAGCGGGAGGTACAGATACGCAGTATTTT.

The rearrangement uses TRBV6-1 and TRBJ2-4, with D possibly being TRBD2 (5 bases). Trimming took off 3 bases at V and 14 bases at J, with 17 bases between the two ends. Germline lookup yields CDR1 MNHNS and CDR2 SASEGT. The CDR3 is made up of 13 amino acids. For the CDR3, the DNA is TGTGCCAGCAGTGAGGTTCCCGAGGGCCGGAAGTACTTC. This encodes CASSEVPEGRKYF.

The V and J genes are TRBV27 and TRBJ1-1; D not certain. CDR1 is MNHEY, CDR2 SMNVEV, per germline (reference sequence). The CDR3 sequence is 13 residues long. Trimming shortened V by 3 bases and J by 0 bases, and 5 bases separated the two germline ends. The CDR3 nucleotides read TGTGCCAGCAGTTTTTTCATGAACACTGAAGCTTTCTTT. It encodes CASSFFMNTEAFF.

The V and J genes are TRBV9 and TRBJ2-5; no reliable D call. Trimming left V 0 bases short and J 0 bases short, with 9 bases between. In germline, CDR1 is SGDLS, CDR2 YYNGEE. The CDR3 loop spans 15 amino acids. CDR3: CASSVGNGNQETQYF. In DNA form, the CDR3 reads TGTGCCAGCAGCGTAGGAAACGGTAACCAAGAGACCCAGTACTTC.

The chain links TRBV7-9 to TRBJ1-1; 7 nucleotides agree with TRBD1. The CDR3 runs 16 residues. Germline V gene lookup returns CDR1 SEHNR and CDR2 FQNEAQ (reference sequence). V was clipped by 6 bases and J by 10 bases; unmatched bases: 20. CDR3 region: CASRYSSSGTVSVAFF. In DNA form, the CDR3 reads TGTGCCAGCAGATACTCATCTTCCGGGACAGTTAGTGTAGCTTTCTTT.

A remark on this clone: The junction shows a germline mismatch at one end, possibly a read error. The chain is built from TRBV7-9 and TRBJ1-1; D gene uncertain. The CDR3 is made up of 13 amino acids. CDR1 is SEHNR and CDR2 is FQNEAQ in the germline V gene (reference sequence). The CDR3 nucleotides are TGTTCCAGCAGCTTATCTGTGAGGATCGAAGCTTTCTTT. Its translation: CSSSLSVRIEAFF.

CDR3 region: CASSQVVVLVSKNIQYF. CDR3 nucleotides: TGCGCCAGCAGCCAAGTAGTGGTTTTGGTCTCCAAAAACATTCAGTACTTC. The rearrangement uses TRBV4-1 and TRBJ2-4; D is unclear. V was pared by 1 base and J by 2 bases, with 15 bases between. Germline CDR1 and CDR2: MGHRA and YSYEKL. The CDR3 spans 17 residues.

Only a few counts were recorded for this clone. The chain has TRBV6-5 and TRBJ1-6; D ambiguous. CDR3 size: 12 residues. Germline V CDR1 and CDR2: MNHEY, SVGAGI. With 7 bases removed from V and 10 bases from J, the gap between germline ends came to 11 bases. The CDR3 reads CASTKLESPLHF. CDR3 DNA: TGTGCCAGCACCAAACTCGAGTCACCCCTCCACTTT.